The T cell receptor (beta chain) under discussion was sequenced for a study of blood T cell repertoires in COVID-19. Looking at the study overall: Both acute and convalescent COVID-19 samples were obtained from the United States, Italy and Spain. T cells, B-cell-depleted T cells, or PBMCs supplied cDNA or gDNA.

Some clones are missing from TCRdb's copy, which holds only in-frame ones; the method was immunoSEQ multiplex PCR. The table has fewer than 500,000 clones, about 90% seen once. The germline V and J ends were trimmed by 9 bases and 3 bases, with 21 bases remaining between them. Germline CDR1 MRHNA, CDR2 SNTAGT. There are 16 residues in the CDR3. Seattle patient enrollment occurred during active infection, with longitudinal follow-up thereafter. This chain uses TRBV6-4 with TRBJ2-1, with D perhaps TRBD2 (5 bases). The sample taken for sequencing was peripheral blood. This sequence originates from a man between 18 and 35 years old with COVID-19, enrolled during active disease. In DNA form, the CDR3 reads TGTGCCAGTAGCCCATTAAGCGGAGGAGACTACAATGAGCAGTTCTTC. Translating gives CASSPLSGGDYNEQFF.